What follows is one T cell receptor beta chain and its context. Stated treatment: approximately 18 received Ad26.COV2.S at low or high dose, single or two shots; roughly five received placebo; per-sample allocation not given. On day 63 after the first injection, vaccine and placebo recipients gave samples. This record comes from a study of Ad26.COV2.S vaccination and SARS-CoV-2 variants. The CDR3 runs 13 residues. V was trimmed by 4 bases and J by 3 bases, leaving 13 bases between them. Germline V gene sequence: CDR1 GTSNPN, CDR2 SVGIG (reference sequence). Sequencing used immunoSEQ multiplex PCR; TCRdb keeps in-frame clones, though not all of them. The sample lists around 240,000 clones; 85% to 90% were seen once.

The receptor comes from a person between 18 and 60 years old who received the Ad26.COV2.S COVID-19 vaccine or a placebo. V is TRBV30 and J is TRBJ2-7; perhaps TRBD2 as D (5 bases). This material consisted of peripheral blood, taken in a trial of Ad26.COV2.S vaccine versus placebo. This chain's CDR3 is CAWTGLNYYEQYF. The CDR3, as DNA: TGTGCCTGGACGGGGTTGAACTACTACGAGCAGTACTTC.